One and the same sample provided the 10 T cell receptor beta chains below, sequenced in a study of cytomegalovirus exposure and HLA in healthy donors. PCR involved 60 Vbeta and 13 Jbeta primers. Assay used: immunoSEQ multiplex PCR; TCRdb lists only in-frame clones, some missing. Among about 130,000 clones listed, 75% to 85% were seen once. Sequences were obtained from PBMCs. All receptors come from a woman between 50 and 59 years old in good health and CMV-seropositive.

The chain uses TRBV5-1 and TRBJ2-3, with TRBD2 identical over 9 bases. Per germline, CDR1 SGHRS and CDR2 YFSETQ. The V and J ends lost 0 bases and 1 base, in that order; junction bases with no gene match: 3. The CDR3 is made up of 16 amino acids. The CDR3 here is CASSLVPSGGTDTQYF. In DNA form, the CDR3 reads TGCGCCAGCAGCTTGGTACCTAGCGGGGGCACAGATACGCAGTATTTT.

The chain uses TRBV6-5 and TRBJ2-2; 9 bases line up with TRBD1. The CDR3 has 14 residues. V dropped 6 bases and J dropped 5; count of bases not matched to a gene: 4. From germline, CDR1 is MNHEY and CDR2 SVGAGI. CDR3 loop: CASRGTGRTGELFF. CDR3 DNA: TGTGCCAGCAGGGGGACAGGGCGGACCGGGGAGCTGTTTTTT.

This clone was observed a few times. The chain couples TRBV7-2 to TRBJ1-2; 8 bases align to TRBD1. CDR1 is SGHTA and CDR2 is FQGNSA in the germline V gene. The CDR3 contains 14 residues. J was trimmed by 8 bases and V by 3 bases; bases with no gene match: 8. This CDR3 is CASSFGQGHSGYTF. Written as DNA, the CDR3 is TGTGCCAGCAGCTTCGGACAGGGCCATTCCGGCTACACCTTC. Based on the CDR3 plus reference TRBV7-2 and TRBJ1-2, the full variable domain is GAGVSQSPSNKVTEKGKDVELRCDPISGHTALYWYRQSLGQGLEFLIYFQGNSAPDKSGLPSDRFSAERTGGSVSTLTIQRTQQEDSAVYLCASSFGQGHSGYTFGSGTRLTVV.

The chain is built from TRBV19 and TRBJ1-1, with a tentative D call TRBD1 (6 bases). V lost 5 bases and J 4 bases, leaving 20 bases between the germline ends. In germline, CDR1 is LNHDA, CDR2 SQIVND (reference sequence). The CDR3 runs to 16 residues. Here the CDR3 reads CASSSLVGRGSTEAFF. CDR3 DNA sequence: TGTGCCAGTAGTTCCCTTGTGGGGAGGGGGAGCACTGAAGCTTTCTTT.

The chain has TRBV5-1 and TRBJ2-1, with 7 bases matching TRBD1. V was clipped by 1 base and J by 5 bases; unmatched bases: 3. From germline, CDR1 is SGHRS and CDR2 YFSETQ. The CDR3 length is 14 residues. The CDR3 loop is CASSLTGANNEQFF. CDR3 nucleotides: TGCGCCAGCAGCTTGACAGGGGCTAACAATGAGCAGTTCTTC.

This clone was seen only a few times. The chain carries TRBV4-2 and TRBJ1-1; the match to TRBD1 covers 10 bases. The junction had 4 bases not matched to a gene; V was cut back by 0 bases and J by 6 bases. Germline V gene data show CDR1 as LGHNA and CDR2 as YNFKEQ. This CDR3 is built from 15 residues. The chain's CDR3 is CASSQEGTGEAEAFF. Written as DNA, the CDR3 is TGTGCCAGCAGCCAAGAGGGGACAGGGGAAGCTGAAGCTTTCTTT.

The CDR3: CAISEPPSSEQYF. The CDR3 DNA reads as TGTGCCATCAGTGAGCCCCCTAGCTCCGAGCAGTACTTC. The rearrangement uses TRBV10-3 and TRBJ2-7, with D perhaps TRBD2 (5 bases). Germline V gene data show CDR1 as ENHRY and CDR2 as SYGVKD. The CDR3 is made up of 13 amino acids. V dropped 2 bases and J dropped 6 bases, with 11 bases sitting between them.

This clone appeared a single time. The chain joins TRBV27 to TRBJ2-3, with D possibly matching TRBD2 (7 bases). The ends were cut back, 7 bases at V and 3 bases at J, with 23 bases in the middle. The germline V gene encodes CDR1 MNHEY and CDR2 SMNVEV (reference sequence). The CDR3 is 17 amino acids. The CDR3 DNA follows: TGTGCCAGCACGAGATGGGGGGGCTTTGGTCAGACAGATACGCAGTATTTT. It is translated as CASTRWGGFGQTDTQYF.

The chain couples TRBV28 to TRBJ1-2; 11 nucleotides align to TRBD1. This CDR3 is built from 15 residues. J was trimmed by 3 bases and V by 2 bases; bases with no gene match: 2. The germline V gene has CDR1 MDHEN and CDR2 SYDVKM. In nucleotides, the CDR3 is TGTGCCAGCAGTTTAGGGGACAGGGGGTACTATGGCTACACCTTC. Translating gives CASSLGDRGYYGYTF.

This chain connects TRBV9 to TRBJ2-5; 7 bases are shared with TRBD1. The DNA matches TRBJ2-7 better at its end, which makes the J call doubtful. The germline CDR1 and CDR2 sequences are SGDLS and YYNGEE. CDR3 length: 15 residues. CDR3 region: CASSVDWDSYYEQYF. CDR3 bases: TGTGCCAGCAGCGTAGATTGGGACAGCTACTACGAGCAGTACTTC.